This T cell receptor (beta chain) was retrieved from a study of blood T cells in healthy people across ages. Germline lookup yields CDR1 MGHDK and CDR2 SYGVNS. CDR3 length: 16 residues. The ends lost 6 bases at V and 4 bases at J; junction bases unmatched: 11. In its sample, this clonotype was seen once. Together with a sample-barcoded 5' primer, a J-beta primer mix was included in a second PCR lasting roughly 6 to 12 cycles. TCRdb reprocessed the 5' RACE reads with MiXCR, giving one entry per CDR3 protein. The table lists roughly 1,800,000 distinct CDR3 sequences, around half of them singletons. This sequence originates from a woman aged 40 to 50 in good health. The chain couples TRBV25-1 to TRBJ2-5, with 10 bases lining up with TRBD1. The sequencing sample was made of blood. CDR3 region: CASRGGDRGFRETQYF. CDR3 nucleotides: TGTGCCAGCAGGGGGGGGGACAGGGGTTTTCGAGAGACCCAGTACTTC.